The 26 T cell receptor beta chains presented below share a single source sample, sequenced in a study of shared clonotypes between healthy human individuals. Here immunoSEQ multiplex PCR was the method, and the copy in TCRdb shows in-frame clones only, minus some. This table has hundreds of thousands of clones, 60% to 75% appearing once. The sequencing sample was made of memory CD4+ T cells sorted from blood. The subset denotes: CD45RA-negative fraction. Receptor source: a woman in her twenties or thirties in good health.

The chain recombines TRBV2 with TRBJ2-2, with TRBD2 matching 11 bases. Unmatched junction bases numbered 6, after V lost 6 bases and J lost 6 bases. This CDR3 is built from 15 residues. Germline V gene lookup returns CDR1 SNHLY and CDR2 FYNNEI. CDR3 in amino acids: CASRATSGGAGELFF. In DNA form, the CDR3 reads TGTGCCAGCAGAGCTACTAGCGGGGGTGCCGGGGAGCTGTTTTTT.

The rearrangement joins TRBV9 to TRBJ2-7, with 7 bases identical to TRBD2. Germline V CDR1 and CDR2: SGDLS, YYNGEE. The CDR3 extends over 15 amino acids. With V trimmed by 0 bases and J by 2 bases, 5 bases remained unmatched. The CDR3 is CASSVDGLETYEQYF. In DNA form, the CDR3 reads TGTGCCAGCAGCGTAGATGGACTAGAGACCTACGAGCAGTACTTC.

The CDR3 reads CASSSGLSYGYTF. The CDR3, as DNA: TGCGCCAGCAGCTCTGGACTGAGCTATGGCTACACCTTC. V is TRBV5-1 and J is TRBJ1-2; D unclear. Trimming took off 3 bases at V and 4 bases at J, with 10 bases between the two ends. Looked up from germline, CDR1 is SGHRS and CDR2 is YFSETQ. The CDR3 totals 13 residues.

The chain joins TRBV28 to TRBJ1-4, with D uncertain. This CDR3 comprises 17 residues. The germline V and J ends were trimmed by 6 bases and 3 bases, with 20 bases remaining between them. CDR1 is MDHEN and CDR2 is SYDVKM in the germline V gene. This CDR3 is CASSLRFSGPANEKLFF. CDR3 bases: TGTGCCAGCAGCCTCCGCTTTAGCGGGCCGGCTAATGAAAAACTGTTTTTT. Variable domain in full (rest from reference TRBV28 and TRBJ1-4): DVKVTQSSRYLVKRTGEKVFLECVQDMDHENMFWYRQDPGLGLRLIYFSYDVKMKEKGDIPEGYSVSREKKERFSLILESASTNQTSMYLCASSLRFSGPANEKLFFGSGTQLSVL.

The chain joins TRBV28 to TRBJ2-6, with a weak D call TRBD1 (6 bases). CDR3 size: 15 residues. With 5 bases removed from V and 2 bases from J, the gap between germline ends came to 10 bases. Germline V lookup: CDR1 MDHEN, CDR2 SYDVKM. CDR3 nucleotides: TGTGCCAGCAGTCCATACAGGGCTGGGGCCAACGTCCTGACTTTC. It translates to CASSPYRAGANVLTF.

The chain joins TRBV2 to TRBJ2-7; TRBD1 aligns across 7 bases. Germline values: CDR1 SNHLY, CDR2 FYNNEI. Trimming removed 4 bases from V and 5 bases from J; junction bases left unmatched: 2. The CDR3 is 12 amino acids. Here the CDR3 reads CASSGQGHEQYF. The CDR3 bases are TGTGCCAGCAGTGGACAGGGCCACGAGCAGTACTTC. Filled out from reference TRBV2 and TRBJ2-7, the complete variable domain reads EPEVTQTPSHQVTQMGQEVILRCVPISNHLYFYWYRQILGQKVEFLVSFYNNEISEKSEIFDDQFSVERPDGSNFTLKIRSTKLEDSAMYFCASSGQGHEQYFGPGTRLTVT.

The CDR3 DNA reads TGTGCCACCTCTTCACTAGCGGGAAAATCCTACGAGCAGTACTTC. This translates into CATSSLAGKSYEQYF. The rearrangement uses TRBV27 and TRBJ2-7; 10 bases are a match to TRBD2. The germline CDR1 and CDR2 sequences are MNHEY and SMNVEV (reference sequence). The CDR3 runs to 15 residues. V shed 10 bases, J shed 1 base, and the junction held 10 bases outside the gene matches.

J is TRBJ1-2 and V is TRBV5-1, with 10 bases aligning to TRBD1. V dropped 4 bases and J dropped 6; count of bases not matched to a gene: 9. From germline, CDR1 is SGHRS and CDR2 YFSETQ. The CDR3 has 15 residues. The CDR3 region is CASSRDGGTGDGYTF. The CDR3 nucleotides are TGCGCCAGCAGCCGAGACGGCGGGACAGGGGATGGCTACACCTTC.

This sequence joins TRBV19 and TRBJ2-3; TRBD1 might be the D (6 bases). CDR1 is LNHDA, CDR2 SQIVND, per germline (reference sequence). Trimming pared 5 bases from V and 4 bases from J, leaving 7 bases between. CDR3 length: 12 amino acids. CDR3 DNA: TGTGCCAGTAGTTCAGGGGCAGATACGCAGTATTTT. The encoded protein is CASSSGADTQYF.

The rearrangement joins TRBV5-6 to TRBJ2-7; 14 bases agree with TRBD2. The V gene's germline CDR1 is SGHDT and CDR2 YYEEEE. The CDR3 totals 15 residues. Trimming at V came to 4 bases and at J to 6 bases, leaving 6 bases not matched to a gene. The CDR3 DNA sequence: TGTGCCAGCAGCCCGGGACTAGCGGGAGCGATCGAGCAGTACTTC. Protein sequence: CASSPGLAGAIEQYF.

CDR3 in amino acids: CASSYERTGGAGTQYF. DNA for the CDR3: TGTGCCAGCAGTTACGAAAGGACAGGGGGCGCGGGTACGCAGTATTTT. The V and J genes are TRBV6-5 and TRBJ2-3; 11 nucleotides align to TRBD1. CDR3 size: 16 residues. The germline CDR1 and CDR2 sequences are MNHEY and SVGAGI. V was pared by 2 bases and J by 8 bases, with 9 bases of the junction left unmatched.

The rearrangement links TRBV7-2 to TRBJ2-6; 11 positions match TRBD2. The V gene end was trimmed by 5 bases and the J gene end by 2 bases; junction bases not matched to a gene: 5. The germline V gene has CDR1 SGHTA and CDR2 FQGNSA. This CDR3 contains 17 residues. This CDR3 reads CASSGLAGSPGANVLTF. In nucleotides, the CDR3 is TGTGCCAGCAGCGGACTAGCGGGTTCTCCTGGGGCCAACGTCCTGACTTTC.

The chain carries TRBV2 and TRBJ2-2, with a weak D call TRBD1 (6 bases). The V and J ends lost 6 bases and 4 bases respectively, with 15 bases between them. This CDR3 comprises 15 residues. The germline V gene has CDR1 SNHLY and CDR2 FYNNEI. As DNA, the CDR3 is TGTGCCAGCAGCGGCAGGGGTGTAGTCACCGGGGAGCTGTTTTTT. Amino acid sequence: CASSGRGVVTGELFF.

This chain connects TRBV13 to TRBJ1-2; no definite D call. Trimming left V 0 bases short and J 2 bases short, with 4 bases between. Germline assignment: CDR1 PRHDT and CDR2 FYEKMQ (reference sequence). This CDR3 is 13 amino acids long. The CDR3 region is CASSLGTNYGYTF. The CDR3 nucleotides are TGTGCCAGCAGCTTAGGGACAAACTATGGCTACACCTTC.

CDR3 DNA: TGTGCCAGCGATGGGACAGGAAGTATCGGGGAGCTGTTTTTT. Protein product: CASDGTGSIGELFF. The J gene is TRBJ2-2, the V gene TRBV28; 8 nucleotides match TRBD1. The CDR3 runs 14 residues. CDR1 is MDHEN and CDR2 is SYDVKM in the germline V gene. Trimming took 8 bases from V and 7 from J; bases not matched to a gene: 9.

V usage is TRBV2 and J usage is TRBJ2-3; D unresolved. Germline CDR1 and CDR2: SNHLY and FYNNEI. The CDR3 is made up of 16 amino acids. Trimming removed 1 base from V and 0 bases from J, with 11 bases in between. CDR3 DNA sequence: TGTGCCAGCAGTGAAGTCTCCTGGAATAGCACAGATACGCAGTATTTT. It codes for CASSEVSWNSTDTQYF.

The chain links TRBV5-1 to TRBJ1-4; 9 positions match TRBD1. CDR1 is SGHRS, CDR2 YFSETQ, per germline. The CDR3 spans 19 residues. V was pared by 3 bases and J by 3 bases, with 15 bases of the junction left unmatched. CDR3 in amino acids: CASSSVPGQGGGANEKLFF. In nucleotides, the CDR3 is TGCGCCAGCAGCTCCGTCCCGGGACAGGGAGGGGGCGCTAATGAAAAACTGTTTTTT.

As concerns this clone: Other DNA sequences in this sample translate to the same CDR3. V and J are TRBV28 and TRBJ2-7; D is perhaps TRBD2 (5 bases). The CDR3 is 12 residues long. Germline lookup yields CDR1 MDHEN and CDR2 SYDVKM. The V and J ends lost 3 bases and 2 bases respectively, with 5 bases between them. The CDR3 is CASSFGAYEQYF. CDR3 sequence (DNA): TGTGCCAGCAGTTTCGGGGCCTACGAGCAGTACTTC.

The V and J genes are TRBV25-1 and TRBJ2-7; no clear D gene. This CDR3 has 16 amino acids. Germline V gives CDR1 MGHDK, CDR2 SYGVNS. V lost 0 bases to trimming and J lost 1 base, with 13 bases between them. For the CDR3, the DNA is TGTGCCAGCAGTGAATATATGGGTCTGTGTTCCTACGAGCAGTACTTC. Its translation is CASSEYMGLCSYEQYF.

About this clone: Other DNA sequences of this sample code for an identical CDR3. J is TRBJ2-1 and V is TRBV5-1; weak D call: TRBD1 (6 bases). This CDR3 contains 15 residues. The germline gives CDR1 SGHRS, CDR2 YFSETQ. V was cut by 2 bases and J by 1 base, with 10 bases left in between. CDR3 region: CASSLSTGSYNEQFF. In DNA form, the CDR3 reads TGCGCCAGCAGCTTAAGCACAGGGTCCTACAATGAGCAGTTCTTC.

The gene calls are TRBV25-1 and TRBJ2-1; TRBD2 matches 7 bases. Germline CDR1 reads MGHDK; CDR2 reads SYGVNS. The CDR3 is 13 residues long. V lost 7 bases to trimming and J lost 2 bases; unmatched junction nucleotides: 2. For the CDR3, the DNA is TGTGCCAGCAAGCGGGGTCCCTACAATGAGCAGTTCTTC. This sequence encodes CASKRGPYNEQFF. The full variable domain, with the rest looked up from reference TRBV25-1 and TRBJ2-1, is EADIYQTPRYLVIGTGKKITLECSQTMGHDKMYWYQQDPGMELHLIHYSYGVNSTEKGDLSSESTVSRIRTEHFPLTLESARPSHTSQYLCASKRGPYNEQFFGPGTRLTVL.

The chain combines TRBV6-1 with TRBJ1-1; 8 bases line up with TRBD1. Germline lookup yields CDR1 MNHNS and CDR2 SASEGT. The CDR3 consists of 14 residues. The trim removed 5 bases at V and 6 bases at J, leaving 8 bases unmatched. In DNA form, the CDR3 reads TGTGCCAGCAGTTCTCGGACAGGGATGTCTGAAGCTTTCTTT. This sequence encodes CASSSRTGMSEAFF.

The chain uses TRBV7-2 and TRBJ1-4, with 9 bases lining up with TRBD1. The CDR3 runs to 14 residues. CDR1 is SGHTA, CDR2 FQGNSA, per germline. Germline trimming cut 4 bases from V and 7 bases from J; bases unmatched to any gene: 4. The CDR3 DNA reads TGTGCCAGCAGCTGGGGACAGGGCGGTGAAAAACTGTTTTTT. Its protein is CASSWGQGGEKLFF.

This clone was detected once. The V and J genes are TRBV6-5 and TRBJ2-2; 10 nucleotides align to TRBD1. The J segment lost 7 bases and the V segment lost 6 bases, leaving 8 bases of the junction unmatched. Germline V gene lookup returns CDR1 MNHEY and CDR2 SVGAGI. This CDR3 is 15 amino acids long. As DNA, the CDR3 is TGTGCCAGCAGCCTCCGGGACAGGGGTAGCGGGGAGCTGTTTTTT. Amino acid sequence: CASSLRDRGSGELFF.

A note on this clone: Other nucleotide sequences in the sample specify the same CDR3. J is TRBJ2-6 and V is TRBV5-1; TRBD2 might be the D (6 bases). Germline V gives CDR1 SGHRS, CDR2 YFSETQ. Trimming removed 2 bases from V and 0 bases from J, with 6 bases in between. The CDR3 spans 15 residues. The CDR3 sequence is CASSFGSSGANVLTF. The DNA of the CDR3 is TGCGCCAGCAGCTTCGGGAGCTCTGGGGCCAACGTCCTGACTTTC.

This clone was detected once. J is TRBJ1-5 and V is TRBV19; weak D call: TRBD1 (5 bases). V was cut by 6 bases and J by 0 bases, with 12 bases left in between. The CDR3 is 15 residues long. CDR1 LNHDA and CDR2 SQIVND come from the germline V gene (reference sequence). CDR3 DNA: TGTGCCAGTAGGAACAGGTACCTTAGCAATCAGCCCCAGCATTTT. This encodes CASRNRYLSNQPQHF.